This TCR beta chain was retrieved from a study of monozygotic twins with inflammatory bowel disease. TCRdb re-called the 5' RACE reads and shows each CDR3 protein once, DNA omitted. The sample features some 150,000 distinct CDR3 sequences, with approximately 1.2% in its top ten. The blood volume drawn from each donor was roughly 2.5 ml. The germline CDR1 and CDR2 sequences are MNHNS and SASEGT. This CDR3 is built from 16 residues. The chain joins TRBV6-1 to TRBJ2-2. The sample comprised blood. This receptor was identified in a human donor with ulcerative colitis or Crohn's disease, or a healthy co-twin of an affected twin (not recorded which). The CDR3 spells CASSENVRTLTGELFF.